Below, 22 T cell receptor beta chains from the same sample are listed, as sequenced in a study of blood T cell repertoires in COVID-19 (dated by TCRdb to between 2020 and 2021). Library construction relied on the immunoSEQ multiplex PCR assay. TCRdb limited this immuneACCESS table to in-frame rearrangements with V and J called. A share of clones is missing; checked studies link under half to unresolved V genes, and the rest is unexplained. Present in this sample are approximately 110,000 clones, approximately 85% of which were seen just once. The ten top clones hold 1.1% to 1.5% of the sample. The sequencing sample was made of peripheral blood. The receptors were gathered from a man aged 35-49 years with acute or convalescent COVID-19.

Only a few counts were recorded for this clone. The chain joins TRBV7-8 to TRBJ2-1; TRBD2 is a possible D gene (6 bases). The CDR3 runs 16 residues. Germline V lookup: CDR1 SGHVS, CDR2 FQNEAQ. Deletions cut 5 bases from V and 2 bases from J, with 16 bases between. The CDR3 here is CASSPGSGGPYNEQFF. The DNA for the CDR3 is TGTGCCAGCAGCCCGGGTAGCGGCGGGCCCTACAATGAGCAGTTCTTC.

The chain uses TRBV11-2 and TRBJ2-3; the match to TRBD1 covers 8 bases. The trim removed 5 bases at V and 4 bases at J, leaving 5 bases unmatched. The length of the CDR3 is 14 residues. The V gene's germline CDR1 is SGHAT and CDR2 FQNNGV. This CDR3 reads CASSPRQGPDTQYF. Here the CDR3 DNA reads TGTGCCAGCAGCCCCCGACAGGGGCCAGATACGCAGTATTTT.

The chain is built from TRBV2 and TRBJ2-7; a possible D gene is TRBD2 (5 bases). Germline CDR1 SNHLY, CDR2 FYNNEI. V was clipped by 7 bases and J by 2 bases, with 15 bases between them. The CDR3 has 14 amino acids. CDR3 DNA: TGTGCCAGCACGTTCTACGGGAAAGCCTACGAGCAGTACTTC. Its translation is CASTFYGKAYEQYF.

The chain recombines TRBV6-5 with TRBJ2-3, with TRBD1 as a possible D gene (5 bases). This CDR3 region has 14 residues. Trimming stripped 5 bases from V and 3 bases from J, with 12 bases between. Germline-derived CDR1 and CDR2 are MNHEY and SVGAGI. In nucleotides, the CDR3 is TGTGCCAGCAGTATGCGACAGAATACAGATACGCAGTATTTT. As protein: CASSMRQNTDTQYF.

The chain links TRBV7-2 to TRBJ2-1; 8 positions match TRBD2. Unmatched junction bases numbered 14, after V lost 6 bases and J lost 10 bases. Germline V gives CDR1 SGHTA, CDR2 FQGNSA. This CDR3 spans 15 amino acids. CDR3 nucleotides: TGTGCCAGCAGACACGCTAGCGGGCTTCAGGGAGAGCAGTTCTTC. Translation: CASRHASGLQGEQFF.

The chain couples TRBV28 to TRBJ2-5; possible D gene TRBD2, 6 bases. This CDR3 has 15 amino acids. Germline lookup yields CDR1 MDHEN and CDR2 SYDVKM. V lost 5 bases and J lost 1, with 14 bases in between. In DNA form, the CDR3 reads TGTGCCAGCAGTATGGAGGGCGCGGGCCAAGAGACCCAGTACTTC. Translating it yields CASSMEGAGQETQYF. The full variable domain, in which reference TRBV28 and TRBJ2-5 provide the parts outside the CDR3, is DVKVTQSSRYLVKRTGEKVFLECVQDMDHENMFWYRQDPGLGLRLIYFSYDVKMKEKGDIPEGYSVSREKKERFSLILESASTNQTSMYLCASSMEGAGQETQYFGPGTRLLVL.

The chain joins TRBV7-2 to TRBJ2-4; possible D gene TRBD2, 6 bases. Germline V gene data show CDR1 as SGHTA and CDR2 as FQGNSA. This CDR3 is built from 15 residues. V lost 5 bases, J lost 3 bases, and 14 bases lay in between. The CDR3 region is CASSPSPGVKNIQYF. In nucleotides, the CDR3 is TGTGCCAGCAGCCCGTCGCCGGGGGTCAAAAACATTCAGTACTTC.

This chain links TRBV7-2 with TRBJ2-5; D is perhaps TRBD2 (6 bases). This CDR3 comprises 11 residues. Trimming left V 10 bases short and J 1 base short, with 7 bases between. Germline V lookup: CDR1 SGHTA, CDR2 FQGNSA. As DNA, the CDR3 is TGTGCCAACGGGGGCCAAGAGACCCAGTACTTC. Translating gives CANGGQETQYF.

In regard to this clone: The sample carries other DNA sequences with the same CDR3. This rearrangement joins TRBV6-5 to TRBJ1-6, with 8 positions matching TRBD1. J gave up 4 bases and V 6 bases, and 5 bases lay outside the gene matches. The CDR3 covers 15 residues. Per the germline V gene, CDR1 is MNHEY and CDR2 is SVGAGI. The CDR3 DNA reads TGTGCCAGCAGCCCCACAGGGGGGTATAATTCACCCCTCCACTTT. It translates to CASSPTGGYNSPLHF.

This sequence joins TRBV18 and TRBJ2-5; weak D call: TRBD1 (6 bases). Trimming shortened V by 6 bases and J by 4 bases, and 12 bases separated the two germline ends. The germline gives CDR1 KGHSH, CDR2 LQKENI. The CDR3 contains 13 residues. The CDR3 is CASSDSVLETQYF. DNA of the CDR3: TGTGCCAGCTCGGACAGCGTCCTAGAGACCCAGTACTTC.

The chain has TRBV27 and TRBJ2-1; TRBD2 matches at 13 bases. The germline gives CDR1 MNHEY, CDR2 SMNVEV (reference sequence). This CDR3 contains 14 residues. Trimming at V came to 6 bases and at J to 6 bases, leaving 2 bases not matched to a gene. This CDR3 is CASRGTSGINEQFF. The CDR3, as DNA: TGTGCCAGCAGGGGGACTAGCGGGATCAATGAGCAGTTCTTC.

In this sample, this clone turned up a few times. The rearrangement joins TRBV30 to TRBJ1-5; D unresolved. Trimming cost V 1 base and J 3 bases, with 13 bases left between them. This CDR3 has 15 amino acids. The germline gives CDR1 GTSNPN, CDR2 SVGIG (reference sequence). The CDR3 DNA reads as TGTGCCTGGAGTGACGGGCGGCGGGTCAATCAGCCCCAGCATTTT. It specifies CAWSDGRRVNQPQHF.

This clone was seen once. Different DNA sequences within this sample yield the same CDR3. CDR3 sequence reads: CASSFGTGMNTEAFF. DNA for the CDR3: TGTGCCAGCAGTTTCGGGACAGGGATGAACACTGAAGCTTTCTTT. The V call is TRBV27, the J call TRBJ1-1; 9 bases match TRBD1. Trimming removed 3 bases from V and 0 bases from J; junction bases left unmatched: 2. This CDR3 is 15 amino acids long. CDR1 is MNHEY, CDR2 SMNVEV, per germline (reference sequence).

The chain couples TRBV7-9 to TRBJ2-1, with 9 nucleotides matching TRBD1. This CDR3 has 15 amino acids. V shed 6 bases, J shed 8 bases, and the junction held 11 bases outside the gene matches. Germline CDR1 SEHNR, CDR2 FQNEAQ (reference sequence). CDR3 loop: CASSPGTGSPYEQFF. The CDR3 DNA is TGTGCCAGCAGTCCCGGGACAGGGAGTCCTTATGAGCAGTTCTTC.

For this clone: Other DNA sequences from this sample encode an identical CDR3 as well. The chain recombines TRBV28 with TRBJ1-2; D is perhaps TRBD1 (5 bases). V was cut by 4 bases and J by 1 base, with 13 bases left in between. The CDR3 runs 15 residues. Germline CDR1 reads MDHEN; CDR2 reads SYDVKM. CDR3 residues: CASSSPGGYNYGYTF. CDR3 nucleotide sequence: TGTGCCAGCAGTTCCCCGGGGGGTTATAACTATGGCTACACCTTC.

V gene TRBV27 combines with J gene TRBJ2-1, with TRBD1 as a possible D gene (5 bases). CDR1 is MNHEY, CDR2 SMNVEV, per germline (reference sequence). The ends were cut back, 9 bases at V and 0 bases at J, with 15 bases in the middle. The length of the CDR3 is 15 residues. This chain's CDR3 is CASTQDILSYNEQFF. Here the CDR3 DNA reads TGTGCCAGTACTCAGGACATCCTCTCCTACAATGAGCAGTTCTTC.

V usage is TRBV18 and J usage is TRBJ2-1; 7 nucleotides align to TRBD2. Germline V gene sequence: CDR1 KGHSH, CDR2 LQKENI. The CDR3 has 14 residues. The V gene end was trimmed by 3 bases and the J gene end by 2 bases; junction bases not matched to a gene: 1. DNA for the CDR3: TGTGCCAGCTCACCCGGGACTACCTACAATGAGCAGTTCTTC. This gives the protein CASSPGTTYNEQFF.

The V gene is TRBV11-2, the J gene TRBJ2-7; no reliable D call. Deletions cut 5 bases from V and 3 bases from J, with 20 bases between. The germline CDR1 and CDR2 sequences are SGHAT and FQNNGV. The CDR3 is 16 amino acids. In nucleotides, the CDR3 is TGTGCCAGCAGCACCCTTTCCGGTAGTTTCGGCTACGAGCAGTACTTC. Translation gives CASSTLSGSFGYEQYF.

This clone has a handful of counts. The chain links TRBV5-4 to TRBJ2-1; D perhaps matches TRBD2 (6 bases). Trimming took 0 bases from V and 3 from J, leaving 10 bases between them. CDR3 length: 15 amino acids. Germline assignment: CDR1 SGHNT and CDR2 YYREEE (reference sequence). The CDR3 nucleotides read TGTGCCAGCAGCTTGGAAGGGACTCGCTACAATGAGCAGTTCTTC. Translated, it gives CASSLEGTRYNEQFF.

The V gene is TRBV23-1, the J gene TRBJ1-5, with D hard to call. TRBV23-1 falls under the ORF class, with uncertain function. This CDR3 comprises 13 residues. The germline V and J ends were trimmed by 9 bases and 7 bases, with 16 bases remaining between them. For the CDR3, the DNA is TGCGCCAGGAATAGCAGGAGGTGCCAGCCCCAGCATTTT. Protein product: CARNSRRCQPQHF.

The V and J genes are TRBV20-1 and TRBJ2-3, with 7 bases aligning to TRBD2. Germline CDR1 is DFQATT and CDR2 is SNEGSKA (reference sequence). J lost 4 bases, V lost 3 bases, and 10 bases had no gene match. This CDR3 is 15 amino acids long. This chain's CDR3 is CSASGRERGADTQYF. As DNA, the CDR3 is TGCAGTGCTAGTGGACGGGAGCGGGGCGCAGATACGCAGTATTTT.

This chain links TRBV5-1 with TRBJ2-1; D call uncertain. CDR3 length equals 18 residues. Germline V gene sequence: CDR1 SGHRS, CDR2 YFSETQ. V was cut by 4 bases and J by 7 bases, with 27 bases left in between. The CDR3 loop reads CASSSPTPLRKVGNEQFF. CDR3 sequence (DNA): TGCGCCAGCAGCAGCCCCACTCCGCTCAGGAAGGTTGGGAATGAGCAGTTCTTC.